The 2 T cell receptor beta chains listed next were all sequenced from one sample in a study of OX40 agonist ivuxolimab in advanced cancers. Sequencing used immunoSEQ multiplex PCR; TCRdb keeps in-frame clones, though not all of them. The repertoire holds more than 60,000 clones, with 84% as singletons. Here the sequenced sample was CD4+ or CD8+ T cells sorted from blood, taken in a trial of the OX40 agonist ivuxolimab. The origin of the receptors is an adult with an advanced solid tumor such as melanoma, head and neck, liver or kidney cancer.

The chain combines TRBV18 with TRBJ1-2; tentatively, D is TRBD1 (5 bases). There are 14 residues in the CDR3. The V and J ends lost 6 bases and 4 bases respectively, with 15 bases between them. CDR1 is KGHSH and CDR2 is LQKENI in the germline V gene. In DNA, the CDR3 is TGTGCCAGCTCGCGGGACCGCCAACCCTATGGCTACACCTTC. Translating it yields CASSRDRQPYGYTF.

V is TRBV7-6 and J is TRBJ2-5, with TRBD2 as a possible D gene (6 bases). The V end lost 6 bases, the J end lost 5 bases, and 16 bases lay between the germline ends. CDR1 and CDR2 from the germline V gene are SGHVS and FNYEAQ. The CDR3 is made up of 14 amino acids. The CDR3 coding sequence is TGTGCCAGCAGTTACCGGGGGAACGGGGAGACCCAGTACTTC. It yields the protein CASSYRGNGETQYF.